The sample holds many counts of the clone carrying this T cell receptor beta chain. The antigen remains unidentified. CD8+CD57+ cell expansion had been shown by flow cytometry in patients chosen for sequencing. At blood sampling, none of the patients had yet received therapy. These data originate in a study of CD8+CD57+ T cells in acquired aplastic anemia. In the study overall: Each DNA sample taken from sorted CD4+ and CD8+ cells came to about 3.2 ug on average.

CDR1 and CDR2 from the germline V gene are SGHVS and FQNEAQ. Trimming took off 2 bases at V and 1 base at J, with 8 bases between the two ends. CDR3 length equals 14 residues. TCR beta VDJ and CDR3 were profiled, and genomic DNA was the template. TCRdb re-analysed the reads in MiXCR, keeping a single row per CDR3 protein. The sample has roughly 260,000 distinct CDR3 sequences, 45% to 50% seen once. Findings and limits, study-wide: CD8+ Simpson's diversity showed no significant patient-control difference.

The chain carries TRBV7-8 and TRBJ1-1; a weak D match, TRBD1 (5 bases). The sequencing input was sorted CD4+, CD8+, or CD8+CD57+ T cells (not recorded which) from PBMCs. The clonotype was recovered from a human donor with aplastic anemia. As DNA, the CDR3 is TGTGCCAGCAGCTTACCAGGACAGAACACTGAAGCTTTCTTT. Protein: CASSLPGQNTEAFF. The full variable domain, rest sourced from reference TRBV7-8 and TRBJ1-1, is GAGVSQSPRYKVAKRGQDVALRCDPISGHVSLFWYQQALGQGPEFLTYFQNEAQLDKSGLPSDRFFAERPEGSVSTLKIQRTQQEDSAVYLCASSLPGQNTEAFFGQGTRLTVV.